This T cell receptor (beta chain) was found in a study of neurological immune-mediated disorders. Germline V gives CDR1 SGDLS, CDR2 YYNGEE. This CDR3 region has 12 residues. Deletions cut 3 bases from V and 0 bases from J, with 3 bases between. Whole-study results and caveats: Any association between clinical or MRI features and the multiple sclerosis repertoire cluster was absent.

Each CDR3 protein gets one entry after TCRdb re-called the 5' RACE reads with MiXCR. The table lists 65,000 to 85,000 distinct CDR3 sequences, 5.5% to 6.5% of them singletons. At least ten counts were recorded for this clonotype. As yet, its antigen is unknown. Stated time point: longitudinal time-point 2. The sequencing sample was made of PBMCs. This sequence was found in a woman aged 55-70 years with multiple sclerosis. The rearrangement joins TRBV9 to TRBJ2-5; D not resolved. The CDR3 DNA is TGTGCCAGCAGCGCTAACCAAGAGACCCAGTACTTC. Its protein is CASSANQETQYF.